Shown below are 31 T cell receptor beta chains from a single sample sequenced in a study of vaccination effects on CD4 cells after COVID-19. Only in-frame clones appear in the TCRdb table, and some are missing; sequencing was by immunoSEQ multiplex PCR. The sample lists just under 75,000 clones; approximately 73% were seen once. These receptors have no identified antigens. Researchers isolated CD4+ T cells once less than twelve days of culture had elapsed. Of the BNT162b2 and mRNA-1273 vaccines, participants received two doses of one or the other. Sequenced material: CD4+ T cells from PBMCs cultured without peptide, taken after COVID-19 vaccination. These receptors originate from a human donor who received a COVID-19 vaccine.

The V gene is TRBV2, the J gene TRBJ1-5; 7 nucleotides match TRBD1. The CDR3 length is 13 residues. Germline V gives CDR1 SNHLY, CDR2 FYNNEI. V was clipped by 8 bases and J by 3 bases; unmatched bases: 4. The CDR3 loop reads CASRTGHNQPQHF. As DNA, the CDR3 is TGTGCCAGCCGGACAGGCCACAATCAGCCCCAGCATTTT. The full variable domain, rest sourced from reference TRBV2 and TRBJ1-5, is EPEVTQTPSHQVTQMGQEVILRCVPISNHLYFYWYRQILGQKVEFLVSFYNNEISEKSEIFDDQFSVERPDGSNFTLKIRSTKLEDSAMYFCASRTGHNQPQHFGDGTRLSIL.

V is TRBV5-8 and J is TRBJ2-3; 8 bases align to TRBD1. The germline V gene has CDR1 SGHTS and CDR2 YDEGEE. The CDR3 covers 16 residues. Losses at the gene ends were 7 bases for V and 6 bases for J; bases not matched to a gene: 16. CDR3 sequence reads: CASPSVPGGDPDTQYF. The CDR3 DNA reads TGTGCCAGCCCATCCGTCCCAGGGGGCGACCCGGATACGCAGTATTTT.

The chain has TRBV5-4 and TRBJ2-3; 14 bases fit TRBD2. This CDR3 contains 16 residues. With 4 bases clipped from V and 4 bases from J, the junction kept 5 bases outside the gene matches. Germline CDR1 is SGHNT and CDR2 is YYREEE (reference sequence). The CDR3 nucleotides read TGTGCCAGCAGCCCCGGACTAGCGGGGGGTTCAGATACGCAGTATTTT. This sequence encodes CASSPGLAGGSDTQYF.

V is TRBV7-3 and J is TRBJ1-1; maybe TRBD1 (5 bases). V was clipped by 1 base and J by 5 bases, with 8 bases between them. The CDR3 sequence is 13 residues long. Germline CDR1 SGHTA, CDR2 FQGTGA. CDR3 residues: CASSLRGNTEAFF. Written as DNA, the CDR3 is TGTGCCAGCAGCTTAAGGGGGAATACTGAAGCTTTCTTT.

The sample holds one count of this clone. The chain has TRBV6-5 and TRBJ1-1; D call uncertain. Germline loops: CDR1 MNHEY, CDR2 SVGAGI. The CDR3 has 13 amino acids. The germline V and J ends were trimmed by 2 bases and 1 base, with 5 bases remaining between them. CDR3 protein: CASSYEGNTEAFF. CDR3 sequence (DNA): TGTGCCAGCAGTTACGAAGGGAACACTGAAGCTTTCTTT.

The J gene is TRBJ1-4, the V gene TRBV24-1; TRBD1 matches at 7 bases. The J segment lost 8 bases and the V segment lost 3 bases, leaving 5 bases of the junction unmatched. Germline CDR1 is KGHDR and CDR2 is SFDVKD. The CDR3 sequence is 14 residues long. The CDR3 loop is CATSDLRQGEKLFF. The CDR3 DNA reads as TGTGCCACCAGTGATCTCAGACAGGGAGAAAAACTGTTTTTT.

V usage is TRBV2 and J usage is TRBJ1-2; TRBD1 might be the D (5 bases). Germline V gene sequence: CDR1 SNHLY, CDR2 FYNNEI. Trimming removed 3 bases at V and 6 bases at J, with 20 bases between. The CDR3 covers 16 residues. This CDR3 is CASSDLIVVAGNGYTF. CDR3 DNA sequence: TGTGCCAGCAGTGATCTAATCGTGGTGGCAGGGAATGGCTACACCTTC.

V gene TRBV6-5 combines with J gene TRBJ1-2, with D perhaps matching TRBD1 (5 bases). V lost 5 bases and J 4 bases, leaving 17 bases between the germline ends. The CDR3 loop spans 15 amino acids. Germline values: CDR1 MNHEY, CDR2 SVGAGI. The CDR3 here is CASSPGLWNFYGYTF. The CDR3 region has the DNA TGTGCCAGCAGTCCAGGGCTCTGGAACTTCTATGGCTACACCTTC.

This clone was recorded a few times. The rearrangement links TRBV30 to TRBJ1-1; 10 nucleotides line up with TRBD1. The CDR3 spans 13 residues. CDR1 GTSNPN and CDR2 SVGIG come from the germline V gene (reference sequence). J was trimmed by 13 bases and V by 2 bases; bases with no gene match: 10. The DNA of the CDR3 is TGTGCCTGGAGTCCGGGACAGGGGCTGGTTCGTTTCTTT. It yields the protein CAWSPGQGLVRFF.

This chain connects TRBV2 to TRBJ2-2; TRBD1 matches at 11 bases. V lost 11 bases and J lost 2; bases outside the gene matches: 13. The CDR3 is made up of 17 amino acids. Looked up from germline, CDR1 is SNHLY and CDR2 is FYNNEI. Written as DNA, the CDR3 is TGTGCCGGCGGGGGCCGGACAGGGGGCTTCAACACCGGGGAGCTGTTTTTT. Protein: CAGGGRTGGFNTGELFF.

The chain uses TRBV7-3 and TRBJ2-3, with 7 nucleotides matching TRBD1. The length of the CDR3 is 14 residues. Trimming took 2 bases from V and 4 from J; bases not matched to a gene: 3. The germline gives CDR1 SGHTA, CDR2 FQGTGA. Here the CDR3 reads CASSLGQEADTQYF. CDR3 sequence (DNA): TGTGCCAGCAGCTTAGGACAGGAGGCAGATACGCAGTATTTT.

V and J are TRBV7-2 and TRBJ2-3, with 8 bases lining up with TRBD2. The junction had 4 bases not matched to a gene; V was cut back by 1 base and J by 1 base. CDR1 and CDR2 (germline): SGHTA, FQGNSA. This CDR3 is built from 16 residues. The CDR3 nucleotides are TGTGCCAGCAGCTTAGGGCACGGGGGGGGCACAGATACGCAGTATTTT. This gives the protein CASSLGHGGGTDTQYF.

The chain carries TRBV9 and TRBJ2-3; 9 nucleotides align to TRBD1. Trimming took 4 bases from V and 4 from J; bases not matched to a gene: 10. Germline V lookup: CDR1 SGDLS, CDR2 YYNGEE. The CDR3 runs to 16 residues. In nucleotides, the CDR3 is TGTGCCAGCAGCCCCAGACAGGGGGGAGACGCAGATACGCAGTATTTT. This gives the protein CASSPRQGGDADTQYF.

A single count supports this clone. This chain connects TRBV5-8 to TRBJ2-6, with D possibly TRBD1 on 5 matching bases. The germline V gene has CDR1 SGHTS and CDR2 YDEGEE. Trimming took off 4 bases at V and 0 bases at J, with 14 bases between the two ends. The length of the CDR3 is 17 residues. The CDR3 region is CASSRLPDSSGANVLTF. In DNA form, the CDR3 reads TGTGCCAGCAGCCGATTACCCGACAGCTCTGGGGCCAACGTCCTGACTTTC. The variable domain in full, completed from reference TRBV5-8 and TRBJ2-6, reads EAGVTQSPTHLIKTRGQQATLRCSPISGHTSVYWYQQALGLGLQFLLWYDEGEERNRGNFPPRFSGRQFPNYSSELNVNALELEDSALYLCASSRLPDSSGANVLTFGAGSRLTVL.

The chain uses TRBV5-1 and TRBJ1-2; D ambiguous. The CDR3 covers 13 residues. Germline V gene lookup returns CDR1 SGHRS and CDR2 YFSETQ. Trimming removed 4 bases at V and 4 bases at J, with 11 bases between. DNA of the CDR3: TGCGCCAGCAGCCCCGAAGGGAGCTATGGCTACACCTTC. It yields the protein CASSPEGSYGYTF.

The chain links TRBV6-6 to TRBJ1-4; 9 nucleotides line up with TRBD1. The V gene end was trimmed by 5 bases and the J gene end by 4 bases; junction bases not matched to a gene: 2. Germline loops: CDR1 MNHNY, CDR2 SVGAGI (reference sequence). The CDR3 is 14 residues long. The CDR3 protein is CASSRDRVNEKLFF. In DNA, the CDR3 is TGTGCCAGCAGTCGGGACAGGGTTAATGAAAAACTGTTTTTT.

V and J are TRBV18 and TRBJ2-4, with D possibly matching TRBD2 (6 bases). The V gene lost 6 bases and the J gene lost 7 bases, with 13 bases spanning the gap. This CDR3 spans 13 amino acids. Germline V CDR1 and CDR2: KGHSH, LQKENI. CDR3 sequence (DNA): TGTGCCAGCTCCAACCGGGACTCGAACATTCAGTACTTC. Residues: CASSNRDSNIQYF.

This sequence joins TRBV4-1 and TRBJ2-3, with 12 nucleotides matching TRBD2. V trimming: 3 bases; J trimming: 0 bases; junction bases outside the gene matches: 10. This CDR3 has 19 amino acids. Per germline, CDR1 MGHRA and CDR2 YSYEKL. The CDR3 spells CASSQVLAGGKASTDTQYF. The CDR3, as DNA: TGCGCCAGCAGCCAGGTACTAGCGGGGGGCAAGGCTAGCACAGATACGCAGTATTTT.

The chain links TRBV5-8 to TRBJ1-2; 8 nucleotides align to TRBD1. The CDR3 runs to 15 residues. After removal of 1 base from V and 4 bases from J, the junction contained 6 bases not matched to a gene. Germline V gene data show CDR1 as SGHTS and CDR2 as YDEGEE. The CDR3 sequence is CASSLTQGASYGYTF. The CDR3 DNA sequence: TGTGCCAGCAGCTTGACCCAGGGGGCCAGCTATGGCTACACCTTC.

The V gene is TRBV6-6, the J gene TRBJ2-3; 7 bases line up with TRBD1. The CDR3 sequence is 13 residues long. Germline CDR1 reads MNHNY; CDR2 reads SVGAGI (reference sequence). After removal of 2 bases from V and 7 bases from J, the junction contained 3 bases not matched to a gene. CDR3 coding DNA: TGTGCCAGCAGTTACCGACAGGGTTATACGCAGTATTTT. This sequence encodes CASSYRQGYTQYF.

The rearrangement uses TRBV29-1 and TRBJ2-3; the D is unclear. V was pared by 0 bases and J by 2 bases, with 6 bases between. The CDR3 runs 13 residues. Germline V gene lookup returns CDR1 SQVTM and CDR2 ANQGSEA. The CDR3 protein is CSVEDLHTDTQYF. In DNA form, the CDR3 reads TGCAGCGTTGAAGATCTTCACACAGATACGCAGTATTTT.

V is TRBV7-8 and J is TRBJ2-5; D might be TRBD1 (6 bases). Between the trimmed V and J ends, which lost 4 bases and 5 bases, there was a span of 11 bases. Germline assignment: CDR1 SGHVS and CDR2 FQNEAQ. This CDR3 is built from 13 residues. For the CDR3, the DNA is TGTGCCAGCAGCTGGTACAGGGCCGAGACCCAGTACTTC. It encodes CASSWYRAETQYF.

The chain joins TRBV6-1 to TRBJ2-7; weak D call: TRBD2 (7 bases). The CDR3 runs to 15 residues. Trimming pared 3 bases from V and 0 bases from J, leaving 12 bases between. The V gene's germline CDR1 is MNHNS and CDR2 SASEGT. DNA of the CDR3: TGTGCCAGCAGTGATTCGGGGGGCAGCTCCTACGAGCAGTACGTC. It codes for CASSDSGGSSYEQYV.

The chain is built from TRBV5-1 and TRBJ2-5; no reliable D call. Trimming removed 0 bases from V and 2 bases from J, with 8 bases in between. This CDR3 is built from 14 residues. Germline CDR1 is SGHRS and CDR2 is YFSETQ. CDR3 region: CASSLAWGQETQYF. DNA of the CDR3: TGCGCCAGCAGCTTGGCCTGGGGTCAAGAGACCCAGTACTTC.

The chain employs TRBV6-5 and TRBJ1-6; 9 bases match TRBD1. CDR1 MNHEY and CDR2 SVGAGI come from the germline V gene. The ends lost 6 bases at V and 14 bases at J; junction bases unmatched: 8. The CDR3 has 13 amino acids. The CDR3 DNA reads TGTGCCAGCAGGGGACAGGGTTTTGAGTCCCTCCACTTT. Residues: CASRGQGFESLHF.

V usage is TRBV3-1 (or the pseudogene TRBV3-2) and J usage is TRBJ1-2; D ambiguous. The CDR3 loop spans 12 amino acids. Trimming left V 2 bases short and J 8 bases short, with 9 bases between. Per the germline V gene, CDR1 is LGHDT and CDR2 is YNNKEL (reference sequence). The CDR3 nucleotides are TGTGCCAGCAGCCAAAGGGAGTGGGGCTACACCTTC. This encodes CASSQREWGYTF.

V is TRBV5-1 and J is TRBJ2-2; 8 nucleotides match TRBD2. With 0 bases clipped from V and 6 bases from J, the junction kept 1 base outside the gene matches. Germline V gene data show CDR1 as SGHRS and CDR2 as YFSETQ. The CDR3 is 14 residues long. CDR3 amino acids: CASSLDGGAGELFF. The CDR3 nucleotides are TGCGCCAGCAGCTTGGACGGGGGGGCCGGGGAGCTGTTTTTT.

V usage is TRBV24-1 and J usage is TRBJ1-2; 12 bases are shared with TRBD1. The germline V gene has CDR1 KGHDR and CDR2 SFDVKD. CDR3 length equals 16 residues. V was clipped by 5 bases and J by 7 bases; unmatched bases: 10. The CDR3 nucleotides read TGTGCCACCAGTGGCTCCCCAGGGACAGGGGGCTCTGGCTACACCTTC. It yields the protein CATSGSPGTGGSGYTF.

V is TRBV6-1 and J is TRBJ2-3, with D unresolved. The CDR3 length is 13 residues. CDR1 is MNHNS, CDR2 SASEGT, per germline. Trimming stripped 2 bases from V and 0 bases from J, with 3 bases between. CDR3 sequence reads: CASSELSTDTQYF. DNA of the CDR3: TGTGCCAGCAGTGAACTGAGCACAGATACGCAGTATTTT.

The chain couples TRBV6-4 to TRBJ1-2; perhaps TRBD1 as D (5 bases). The CDR3 covers 15 residues. The V gene's germline CDR1 is MRHNA and CDR2 SNTAGT. V gave up 0 bases and J gave up 5 bases, with 13 bases separating them. The CDR3 bases are TGTGCCAGCAGTGACTCGTTCCGGGGCGGGTATGGCTACACCTTC. This gives the protein CASSDSFRGGYGYTF.

The rearrangement joins TRBV11-2 to TRBJ2-1; D tentatively reads TRBD1 or TRBD2 (5 bases each). CDR1 is SGHAT, CDR2 FQNNGV, per germline. CDR3 length: 14 amino acids. V lost 5 bases and J 3 bases, leaving 11 bases between the germline ends. The CDR3 spells CASSLGTGYNEQFF. Here the CDR3 DNA reads TGTGCCAGCAGCCTAGGGACGGGCTACAATGAGCAGTTCTTC. Full variable domain (outside the CDR3, taken from reference TRBV11-2 and TRBJ2-1): EAGVAQSPRYKIIEKRQSVAFWCNPISGHATLYWYQQILGQGPKLLIQFQNNGVVDDSQLPKDRFSAERLKGVDSTLKIQPAKLEDSAVYLCASSLGTGYNEQFFGPGTRLTVL.